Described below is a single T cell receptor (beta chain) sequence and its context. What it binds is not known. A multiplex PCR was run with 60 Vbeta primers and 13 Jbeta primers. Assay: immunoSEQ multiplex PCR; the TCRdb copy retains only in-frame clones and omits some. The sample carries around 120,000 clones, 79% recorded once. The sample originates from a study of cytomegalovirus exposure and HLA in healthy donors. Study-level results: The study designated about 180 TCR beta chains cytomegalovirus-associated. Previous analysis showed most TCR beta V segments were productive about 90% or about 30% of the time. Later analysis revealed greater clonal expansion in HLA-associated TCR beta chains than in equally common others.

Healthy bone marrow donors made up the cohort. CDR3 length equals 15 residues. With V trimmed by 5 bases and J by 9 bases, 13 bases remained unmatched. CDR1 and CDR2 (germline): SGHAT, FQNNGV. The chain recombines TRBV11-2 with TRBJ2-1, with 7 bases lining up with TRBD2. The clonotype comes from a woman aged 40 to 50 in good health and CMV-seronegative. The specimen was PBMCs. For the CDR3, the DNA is TGTGCCAGCAGCCGCCAGAGCGGGATGGTGGTTGAGCAGTTCTTC. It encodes CASSRQSGMVVEQFF.